These 5 T cell receptor beta chains were all obtained from the same sample, sequenced in a study of blood T cell repertoires in COVID-19. The repertoire was sequenced with immunoSEQ multiplex PCR; TCRdb's copy has only in-frame clones and lacks some. The repertoire includes around 380,000 clones, roughly 80% of them detected once, and about 1% sits in the top ten. What was sequenced was peripheral blood. These TCRs come from a human donor with acute or convalescent COVID-19. The donor label of this sample is uncertain.

This chain uses TRBV7-2 with TRBJ1-5, with 11 bases matching TRBD1. The V and J ends lost 1 base and 7 bases, in that order; junction bases with no gene match: 3. This CDR3 has 15 amino acids. The V gene's germline CDR1 is SGHTA and CDR2 FQGNSA. The CDR3: CASSLERTGGQPQHF. DNA for the CDR3: TGTGCCAGCAGCTTAGAGCGGACAGGGGGCCAGCCCCAGCATTTT.

This rearrangement joins TRBV7-8 to TRBJ1-2; D is ambiguous. Trimming pared 5 bases from V and 2 bases from J, leaving 9 bases between. This CDR3 is 13 amino acids long. Germline V gene lookup returns CDR1 SGHVS and CDR2 FQNEAQ. CDR3 nucleotide sequence: TGTGCCAGCAGCCAGGTGCGGAACTATGGCTACACCTTC. It yields the protein CASSQVRNYGYTF. Complete variable domain (other parts from reference TRBV7-8 and TRBJ1-2): GAGVSQSPRYKVAKRGQDVALRCDPISGHVSLFWYQQALGQGPEFLTYFQNEAQLDKSGLPSDRFFAERPEGSVSTLKIQRTQQEDSAVYLCASSQVRNYGYTFGSGTRLTVV.

This sequence joins TRBV5-6 and TRBJ1-1; TRBD1 matches at 8 bases. CDR1 is SGHDT and CDR2 is YYEEEE in the germline V gene. The V segment lost 4 bases and the J segment 0 bases; nucleotides outside the gene matches: 11. This CDR3 contains 17 residues. The CDR3 DNA reads TGTGCCAGCAGCCTCGACAGGGGTCCTTTTATGAACACTGAAGCTTTCTTT. Its translation: CASSLDRGPFMNTEAFF.

The J gene is TRBJ2-7, the V gene TRBV2, with TRBD1 identical over 7 bases. The junction had 3 bases not matched to a gene; V was cut back by 4 bases and J by 3 bases. The CDR3 is 13 amino acids. Germline V CDR1 and CDR2: SNHLY, FYNNEI. CDR3 loop: CASSVGTDYEQYF. DNA for the CDR3: TGTGCCAGCAGTGTGGGGACAGACTACGAGCAGTACTTC.

The genes are TRBV9 and TRBJ2-1, with no clear D. Germline lookup yields CDR1 SGDLS and CDR2 YYNGEE. Trimming cost V 5 bases and J 10 bases, with 10 bases left between them. This CDR3 has 11 residues. CDR3 protein: CASSAHREQFF. DNA for the CDR3: TGTGCCAGCAGTGCCCACCGGGAGCAGTTCTTC.